The 29 T cell receptor beta chains given below trace back to one sample, sequenced in a study of blood T cell repertoires in COVID-19. Data came from immunoSEQ multiplex PCR; TCRdb stores just in-frame clones and leaves some out. The sample includes over 100,000 clones, roughly three quarters of them seen just once. Input material: peripheral blood. These receptors were taken from a woman at least 80 years old with acute or convalescent COVID-19.

The V call is TRBV28, the J call TRBJ2-7; the D gene is possibly TRBD2 (5 bases). This CDR3 contains 14 residues. CDR1 and CDR2 from the germline V gene are MDHEN and SYDVKM. Trimming stripped 11 bases from V and 3 bases from J, with 20 bases between. CDR3 DNA: TGTGCCGCCTCTAGCAGGCAGGTGAACTACGAGCAGTACTTC. Encoded protein: CAASSRQVNYEQYF.

This clone was found a few times. The rearrangement uses TRBV6-1 and TRBJ2-2; 10 bases are a match to TRBD1. Germline trimming cut 3 bases from V and 7 bases from J; bases unmatched to any gene: 2. The CDR3 consists of 14 residues. Germline CDR1 and CDR2: MNHNS and SASEGT. CDR3 DNA sequence: TGTGCCAGCAGTGAGGGACAGGGGATCGGGGAGCTGTTTTTT. This sequence encodes CASSEGQGIGELFF.

This clone was picked up a small number of times. The CDR3 DNA follows: TGTGCCTCCGTGGGCTCACTCAATCAGCCCCAGCATTTT. It specifies CASVGSLNQPQHF. V and J are TRBV28 and TRBJ1-5; D is unresolved. V was clipped by 11 bases and J by 3 bases, with 14 bases between them. In germline, CDR1 is MDHEN, CDR2 SYDVKM. CDR3 size: 13 residues.

To note about this clone: Other DNA sequences within the sample encode an identical CDR3. V and J are TRBV2 and TRBJ1-1; TRBD1 matches 8 bases. Trimming removed 4 bases from V and 1 base from J; junction bases left unmatched: 2. This CDR3 is 14 amino acids long. Germline CDR1 reads SNHLY; CDR2 reads FYNNEI. CDR3 DNA sequence: TGTGCCAGCAGTGCGGACAGGGAGAACACTGAAGCTTTCTTT. Its translation: CASSADRENTEAFF.

This clone was observed once. V and J are TRBV29-1 and TRBJ2-5; a weak D match, TRBD1 (5 bases). CDR3 length equals 13 residues. Germline lookup yields CDR1 SQVTM and CDR2 ANQGSEA. Trimming left V 4 bases short and J 7 bases short, with 16 bases between. The CDR3 bases are TGCAGCGTTGTGGGGCTACTAATGGGGACCCAGTACTTC. Its protein product is CSVVGLLMGTQYF. Filled out from reference TRBV29-1 and TRBJ2-5, the complete variable domain reads SAVISQKPSRDICQRGTSLTIQCQVDSQVTMMFWYRQQPGQSLTLIATANQGSEATYESGFVIDKFPISRPNLTFSTLTVSNMSPEDSSIYLCSVVGLLMGTQYFGPGTRLLVL.

The V gene is TRBV28, the J gene TRBJ1-5, with unresolved D. Germline CDR1 MDHEN, CDR2 SYDVKM. V was clipped by 6 bases and J by 4 bases, with 7 bases between them. This CDR3 has 12 amino acids. The DNA for the CDR3 is TGTGCCAGCAGGCAGGTTAATCAGCCCCAGCATTTT. It codes for CASRQVNQPQHF.

The chain joins TRBV9 to TRBJ2-3; the D is unclear. The germline gives CDR1 SGDLS, CDR2 YYNGEE. This CDR3 comprises 15 residues. V shed 0 bases and J shed 1 base, with 9 bases lying between them. The CDR3 reads CASSVDSFRTDTQYF. Here the CDR3 DNA reads TGTGCCAGCAGCGTAGACAGTTTCCGCACAGATACGCAGTATTTT.

CDR3 sequence reads: CASSPFDSRATNEKLFF. CDR3 DNA sequence: TGTGCCAGTAGTCCCTTCGACAGCCGGGCAACTAATGAAAAACTGTTTTTT. The J gene is TRBJ1-4, the V gene TRBV19; tentative D call: TRBD1 (5 bases). CDR1 is LNHDA and CDR2 is SQIVND in the germline V gene (reference sequence). With 5 bases removed from V and 0 bases from J, the gap between germline ends came to 16 bases. CDR3 length: 17 amino acids.

This chain links TRBV2 with TRBJ1-2, with a weak D call TRBD1 (6 bases). V dropped 0 bases and J dropped 2 bases, with 10 bases sitting between them. This CDR3 has 15 residues. The germline CDR1 and CDR2 sequences are SNHLY and FYNNEI. CDR3 nucleotides: TGTGCCAGCAGTGAAGCGGGCAGGGGCAACTATGGCTACACCTTC. Encoded protein: CASSEAGRGNYGYTF.

V usage is TRBV6-5 and J usage is TRBJ1-5; 7 nucleotides align to TRBD1. CDR3 size: 14 residues. Trimming cost V 1 base and J 5 bases; bases outside gene matches: 2. CDR1 and CDR2 (germline): MNHEY, SVGAGI. DNA for the CDR3: TGTGCCAGCAGTTACTTGAGGGGGCATCAGCCCCAGCATTTT. Translating it yields CASSYLRGHQPQHF.

The J gene is TRBJ1-2, the V gene TRBV3-1 (or the pseudogene TRBV3-2), with a weak D call TRBD1 (6 bases). Germline V CDR1 and CDR2: LGHDT, YNNKEL (reference sequence). CDR3 size: 12 residues. V was trimmed by 4 bases and J by 10 bases, leaving 13 bases between them. The CDR3 protein is CASSPSQGIYTF. CDR3 bases: TGTGCCAGCAGCCCTTCACAGGGAATCTACACCTTC.

This clone appeared a single time. CDR3 residues: CASSQRGGQANEKLFF. CDR3 nucleotide sequence: TGTGCCAGCAGCCAACGCGGGGGCCAGGCTAATGAAAAACTGTTTTTT. This chain connects TRBV6-2 or TRBV6-3 to TRBJ1-4; possibly TRBD1 for D (6 bases). V was cut by 6 bases and J by 3 bases, with 17 bases left in between. CDR1 MNHEY and CDR2 SVGEGT come from the germline V gene. This CDR3 spans 16 amino acids.

With respect to this clone: The sample contains more than one DNA sequence encoding this CDR3. The chain links TRBV19 to TRBJ2-7; 9 bases match TRBD1. Germline loops: CDR1 LNHDA, CDR2 SQIVND (reference sequence). Germline trimming cut 5 bases from V and 4 bases from J; bases unmatched to any gene: 0. CDR3 length: 12 amino acids. The CDR3 sequence is CASSGQGYEQYF. CDR3 in DNA: TGTGCCAGTAGTGGACAGGGGTACGAGCAGTACTTC.

The chain is built from TRBV7-2 and TRBJ2-7, with D possibly being TRBD1 (6 bases). This CDR3 spans 13 amino acids. Germline CDR1 is SGHTA and CDR2 is FQGNSA. The germline V and J ends were trimmed by 2 bases and 3 bases, with 8 bases remaining between them. Written as DNA, the CDR3 is TGTGCCAGCAGCTTACGAGGGGGCTACGAGCAGTACTTC. It yields the protein CASSLRGGYEQYF.

DNA for the CDR3: TGCGCCAGCAGCCAAGACCCGTACCCGAACAGGGCCCTCAACACTGAAGCTTTCTTT. Translation: CASSQDPYPNRALNTEAFF. V and J are TRBV4-3 and TRBJ1-1; possible D gene TRBD1, 6 bases. The CDR3 loop spans 19 amino acids. V was trimmed by 0 bases and J by 2 bases, leaving 22 bases between them. The germline V gene has CDR1 LGHNA and CDR2 YSLEER.

Regarding this clone: Other DNA sequences from this sample encode an identical CDR3 as well. The chain carries TRBV19 and TRBJ1-1, with TRBD1 as a possible D gene (5 bases). Between the trimmed V and J ends, which lost 4 bases and 1 base, there was a span of 7 bases. Germline loops: CDR1 LNHDA, CDR2 SQIVND (reference sequence). The CDR3 covers 13 residues. CDR3 coding DNA: TGTGCCAGTAGTAGTCAGGGGAACACTGAAGCTTTCTTT. Protein: CASSSQGNTEAFF.

This clone was counted only a few times. The CDR3 spells CAWRAGGSSYNEQFF. CDR3 bases: TGTGCCTGGAGGGCGGGCGGGAGCTCCTACAATGAGCAGTTCTTC. The V call is TRBV30, the J call TRBJ2-1; TRBD2 matches at 7 bases. CDR3 size: 15 residues. In germline, CDR1 is GTSNPN, CDR2 SVGIG (reference sequence). Losses at the gene ends were 3 bases for V and 0 bases for J; bases not matched to a gene: 5.

The V and J genes are TRBV6-5 and TRBJ1-2; 9 positions agree with TRBD1. V lost 7 bases and J lost 5; bases outside the gene matches: 11. CDR1 is MNHEY, CDR2 SVGAGI, per germline. The CDR3 is made up of 15 amino acids. The CDR3 here is CASILQGASGYGYTF. CDR3 bases: TGTGCCAGCATTTTACAGGGGGCATCGGGGTATGGCTACACCTTC.

In the case of this clone: An end of the junction differs from the germline gene, which may be a read error. The rearrangement joins TRBV19 to TRBJ1-2; D may be TRBD1 (5 bases). The CDR3 runs to 13 residues. Looked up from germline, CDR1 is LNHDA and CDR2 is SQIVND (reference sequence). The DNA of the CDR3 is TGTGCCAGTAGGATAGACAGTAACTATGGCTACACCTTC. Its translation is CASRIDSNYGYTF.

The chain carries TRBV19 and TRBJ1-5, with 10 bases identical to TRBD1. The CDR3 consists of 15 residues. Germline trimming cut 5 bases from V and 6 bases from J; bases unmatched to any gene: 7. Germline V lookup: CDR1 LNHDA, CDR2 SQIVND (reference sequence). CDR3: CASSGQGVWSQPQHF. Written as DNA, the CDR3 is TGTGCCAGTAGTGGACAGGGGGTATGGAGTCAGCCCCAGCATTTT.

This clone has a handful of counts. V usage is TRBV5-5 and J usage is TRBJ1-5; 8 bases match TRBD1. The CDR3 spans 14 residues. Germline assignment: CDR1 SGHKS and CDR2 YYEKEE (reference sequence). Trimming at V came to 4 bases and at J to 6 bases, leaving 6 bases not matched to a gene. This CDR3 is CASSLQGASQPQHF. CDR3 nucleotide sequence: TGTGCCAGCAGCCTCCAGGGGGCCTCTCAGCCCCAGCATTTT. Full variable domain (remainder filled in from reference TRBV5-5 and TRBJ1-5): DAGVTQSPTHLIKTRGQQVTLRCSPISGHKSVSWYQQVLGQGPQFIFQYYEKEERGRGNFPDRFSARQFPNYSSELNVNALLLGDSALYLCASSLQGASQPQHFGDGTRLSIL.

The chain links TRBV5-6 to TRBJ2-1; D possibly corresponds to TRBD1 (5 bases). This CDR3 contains 15 residues. V lost 2 bases and J 2 bases, leaving 11 bases between the germline ends. The germline V gene has CDR1 SGHDT and CDR2 YYEEEE. Here the CDR3 DNA reads TGTGCCAGCAGCTTTGTCGCAGGGACCTACAATGAGCAGTTCTTC. Translating it yields CASSFVAGTYNEQFF.

The chain combines TRBV27 with TRBJ1-5, with D unclear. The CDR3 totals 9 residues. The germline V gene encodes CDR1 MNHEY and CDR2 SMNVEV (reference sequence). The V and J ends lost 6 bases and 9 bases respectively, with 3 bases between them. CDR3 coding DNA: TGTGCCAGCAGCGTGCCCCAGCATTTT. This codes for CASSVPQHF.

V and J are TRBV7-8 and TRBJ2-1; 10 nucleotides agree with TRBD2. The germline CDR1 and CDR2 sequences are SGHVS and FQNEAQ. The CDR3 extends over 19 amino acids. Unmatched junction bases numbered 12, after V lost 0 bases and J lost 4 bases. The DNA of the CDR3 is TGTGCCAGCAGCTTAGCTCCCCCCTTACTAGCGGGGATATACAATGAGCAGTTCTTC. It codes for CASSLAPPLLAGIYNEQFF.

This clone occurred a few times. This rearrangement joins TRBV7-2 to TRBJ2-5, with D perhaps matching TRBD1 (5 bases). This CDR3 region has 14 residues. Trimming took 5 bases from V and 4 from J, leaving 14 bases between them. Looked up from germline, CDR1 is SGHTA and CDR2 is FQGNSA. CDR3 sequence reads: CASSASPGIETQYF. The DNA for the CDR3 is TGTGCCAGCAGCGCCTCCCCAGGGATAGAGACCCAGTACTTC.

This rearrangement joins TRBV6-5 to TRBJ1-1; maybe TRBD1 (6 bases). The V end was cut by 7 bases, the J end by 3 bases, with 12 bases between. The germline gives CDR1 MNHEY, CDR2 SVGAGI. This CDR3 comprises 13 residues. CDR3 sequence reads: CASNRGGYTEAFF. The CDR3 DNA is TGTGCCAGCAATCGCGGGGGCTACACTGAAGCTTTCTTT.

This rearrangement joins TRBV27 to TRBJ1-1, with 8 positions matching TRBD1. In germline, CDR1 is MNHEY, CDR2 SMNVEV (reference sequence). The CDR3 is 14 amino acids. V lost 5 bases to trimming and J lost 4 bases; unmatched junction nucleotides: 6. The DNA of the CDR3 is TGTGCCAGCAGTCAACAGGGGGGGACCACTGAAGCTTTCTTT. Translation gives CASSQQGGTTEAFF.

The rearrangement joins TRBV7-9 to TRBJ2-5; D ambiguous. CDR1 SEHNR and CDR2 FQNEAQ come from the germline V gene (reference sequence). The length of the CDR3 is 13 residues. With 4 bases removed from V and 7 bases from J, the gap between germline ends came to 13 bases. Here the CDR3 reads CASSSGSSGTQYF. CDR3 DNA: TGTGCCAGCAGCTCCGGGTCCTCGGGGACCCAGTACTTC.

The gene calls are TRBV2 and TRBJ1-5, with 11 bases identical to TRBD1. This CDR3 is built from 14 residues. Trimming took 4 bases from V and 6 from J; bases not matched to a gene: 2. CDR1 SNHLY and CDR2 FYNNEI come from the germline V gene. For the CDR3, the DNA is TGTGCCAGCAGTGCGGGACAGGGGGGTCAGCCCCAGCATTTT. Translating gives CASSAGQGGQPQHF.